Below, 27 T cell receptor beta chains from the same sample are listed, as sequenced in a study of blood T cell repertoires in COVID-19. The data were produced by immunoSEQ multiplex PCR, yet TCRdb's version contains in-frame clones alone and is incomplete. The sample includes 150,000 to 200,000 clones, about 82% of them seen just once. The sequenced material came from peripheral blood. These receptors originate from a woman between 25 and 40 years old with acute or convalescent COVID-19.

This rearrangement joins TRBV27 to TRBJ1-6, with D possibly matching TRBD1 (6 bases). The germline gives CDR1 MNHEY, CDR2 SMNVEV (reference sequence). V was clipped by 8 bases and J by 4 bases, with 6 bases between them. The CDR3 extends over 12 amino acids. This CDR3 reads CASGQYNSPLHF. The DNA of the CDR3 is TGTGCCAGCGGACAGTATAATTCACCCCTCCACTTT.

This clone has just one count. The CDR3 bases are TGCGCCAGCAGAGAATCCTTAGGACAGAGCTCTGGGGCCAACGTCCTGACTTTC. This encodes CASRESLGQSSGANVLTF. The V call is TRBV5-1, the J call TRBJ2-6, with a weak D call TRBD1 (6 bases). This CDR3 spans 18 amino acids. V lost 5 bases and J 0 bases, leaving 18 bases between the germline ends. Germline V CDR1 and CDR2: SGHRS, YFSETQ.

The V call is TRBV9, the J call TRBJ2-5; TRBD2 agrees at 8 bases. Germline V lookup: CDR1 SGDLS, CDR2 YYNGEE. J gave up 4 bases and V 4 bases, and 18 bases lay outside the gene matches. This CDR3 has 18 residues. CDR3 sequence reads: CASSLSTGTRSNRETQYF. DNA of the CDR3: TGTGCCAGCAGCTTATCTACCGGGACTAGATCAAACCGAGAGACCCAGTACTTC.

The V gene is TRBV7-9, the J gene TRBJ1-3, with D perhaps matching TRBD1 (6 bases). V was pared by 4 bases and J by 4 bases, with 17 bases between. This CDR3 comprises 16 residues. Germline V CDR1 and CDR2: SEHNR, FQNEAQ (reference sequence). CDR3 nucleotides: TGTGCCAGCAGCTCCCGGACAGATCCCTCGGGAAACACCATATATTTT. Residues: CASSSRTDPSGNTIYF.

This clone has only one observation. This chain uses TRBV6-6 with TRBJ1-3; a possible D gene is TRBD1 (6 bases). The ends were cut back, 8 bases at V and 2 bases at J, with 13 bases in the middle. Per the germline V gene, CDR1 is MNHNY and CDR2 is SVGAGI (reference sequence). The CDR3 has 14 residues. CDR3 residues: CASRTGSPGNTIYF. The CDR3, as DNA: TGTGCCAGCCGCACAGGGTCACCTGGAAACACCATATATTTT.

This clone was seen just once. The rearrangement uses TRBV27 and TRBJ2-5; 15 bases match TRBD2. This CDR3 contains 19 residues. The V segment lost 5 bases and the J segment 5 bases; nucleotides outside the gene matches: 15. Germline lookup yields CDR1 MNHEY and CDR2 SMNVEV (reference sequence). The CDR3 bases are TGTGCCAGCAGTCCCCACACTAGGACTAGCGGGAGGGCCAGGGAGACCCAGTACTTC. As protein: CASSPHTRTSGRARETQYF.

The chain links TRBV28 to TRBJ2-7; possibly TRBD1 for D (6 bases). CDR1 and CDR2 from the germline V gene are MDHEN and SYDVKM. The CDR3 is made up of 11 amino acids. V lost 4 bases, J lost 13 bases, and 14 bases lay in between. The CDR3 region has the DNA TGTGCCAGCAGTTCACTCGGACAGCTATACTTC. Translated: CASSSLGQLYF.

This chain uses TRBV5-4 with TRBJ2-6; 7 bases are shared with TRBD1. After removal of 2 bases from V and 7 bases from J, the junction contained 12 bases not matched to a gene. Germline V lookup: CDR1 SGHNT, CDR2 YYREEE (reference sequence). The length of the CDR3 is 17 residues. In nucleotides, the CDR3 is TGTGCCAGCAGCTTAGAGAAAGGGACAGCCCGAGCCAACGTCCTGACTTTC. Its translation: CASSLEKGTARANVLTF.

The chain carries TRBV6-6 and TRBJ1-3; 11 bases align to TRBD1. The CDR3 loop spans 15 amino acids. With 6 bases clipped from V and 2 bases from J, the junction kept 3 bases outside the gene matches. The V gene's germline CDR1 is MNHNY and CDR2 SVGAGI (reference sequence). The CDR3, as DNA: TGTGCCAGCAGCCAGGACAGGGGGCCTGGAAACACCATATATTTT. The encoded protein is CASSQDRGPGNTIYF.

The V and J genes are TRBV28 and TRBJ1-2; 7 nucleotides match TRBD1. This CDR3 has 13 residues. Germline V gives CDR1 MDHEN, CDR2 SYDVKM. J gave up 6 bases and V 6 bases, and 7 bases lay outside the gene matches. CDR3 loop: CASRRGQGNGYTF. The CDR3 nucleotides are TGTGCCAGCAGGAGGGGGCAAGGGAATGGCTACACCTTC.

The chain is built from TRBV19 and TRBJ1-5; D gene uncertain. The CDR3 has 15 residues. Germline loops: CDR1 LNHDA, CDR2 SQIVND (reference sequence). The germline V and J ends were trimmed by 5 bases and 2 bases, with 13 bases remaining between them. The CDR3 is CASSFRGGGNQPQHF. CDR3 DNA sequence: TGTGCCAGTAGTTTTCGGGGAGGTGGCAATCAGCCCCAGCATTTT.

The genes are TRBV6-2 or TRBV6-3 and TRBJ1-1, with D possibly being TRBD1 (5 bases). This CDR3 is 14 amino acids long. Germline-derived CDR1 and CDR2 are MNHEY and SVGEGT. V lost 5 bases and J 7 bases, leaving 17 bases between the germline ends. CDR3 coding DNA: TGTGCCAGCAGTCTTGATTTGGGAACAGGTGAAGCTTTCTTT. This sequence encodes CASSLDLGTGEAFF.

The chain links TRBV7-8 to TRBJ2-5; TRBD1 might be the D (5 bases). The V and J ends lost 0 bases and 4 bases respectively, with 12 bases between them. Germline-derived CDR1 and CDR2 are SGHVS and FQNEAQ. This CDR3 is 15 amino acids long. The CDR3 DNA follows: TGTGCCAGCAGCTTAGCTAACAGGTTGAGAGAGACCCAGTACTTC. The encoded protein is CASSLANRLRETQYF.

The chain employs TRBV19 and TRBJ2-5; 7 nucleotides line up with TRBD1. The junction had 18 bases not matched to a gene; V was cut back by 7 bases and J by 1 base. The CDR3 has 18 amino acids. CDR1 and CDR2 from the germline V gene are LNHDA and SQIVND (reference sequence). For the CDR3, the DNA is TGTGCCAGTACCTCTAGGGGGCCAACATCAAACGGCCAAGAGACCCAGTACTTC. This codes for CASTSRGPTSNGQETQYF.

The rearrangement joins TRBV29-1 to TRBJ2-7; 8 positions agree with TRBD2. Germline trimming cut 2 bases from V and 6 bases from J; bases unmatched to any gene: 6. This CDR3 comprises 13 residues. CDR1 and CDR2 from the germline V gene are SQVTM and ANQGSEA. The CDR3 DNA reads TGCAGCGTTGAAACACCGCGGGGGGTCGAGCAGTACTTC. Its translation is CSVETPRGVEQYF.

V gene TRBV7-2 combines with J gene TRBJ1-3, with D possibly being TRBD1 (6 bases). The CDR3 covers 14 residues. Germline CDR1 reads SGHTA; CDR2 reads FQGNSA. V gave up 5 bases and J gave up 0 bases, with 8 bases separating them. The CDR3 DNA sequence: TGTGCCAGCAGCAGGGGGGGCTCTGGAAACACCATATATTTT. As protein: CASSRGGSGNTIYF.

The CDR3 coding sequence is TGTGCCAGCAGCAAAAATAGCGGGAACAGGTACAATGAGCAGTTCTTC. This sequence encodes CASSKNSGNRYNEQFF. The chain employs TRBV7-2 and TRBJ2-1, with 8 nucleotides matching TRBD2. V lost 5 bases and J lost 4; bases outside the gene matches: 10. The CDR3 spans 16 residues. Germline assignment: CDR1 SGHTA and CDR2 FQGNSA.

The rearrangement joins TRBV29-1 to TRBJ2-5, with 7 bases lining up with TRBD1. This CDR3 region has 16 residues. Germline assignment: CDR1 SQVTM and CDR2 ANQGSEA. V lost 3 bases and J lost 5; bases outside the gene matches: 15. The CDR3 region has the DNA TGCAGCGTTGATCGATTAGCCGCAGGGGGACGCGAGACCCAGTACTTC. Its protein is CSVDRLAAGGRETQYF.

The rearrangement uses TRBV28 and TRBJ1-2; 7 nucleotides match TRBD1. Germline-derived CDR1 and CDR2 are MDHEN and SYDVKM. The V segment lost 4 bases and the J segment 8 bases; nucleotides outside the gene matches: 13. The CDR3 is 15 residues long. The CDR3 DNA reads as TGTGCCAGCAGTTCCCTGACAGGGAATGTGAGGGGCTACACCTTC. Its protein is CASSSLTGNVRGYTF.

V gene TRBV10-3 combines with J gene TRBJ1-2, with D perhaps matching TRBD1 (6 bases). V dropped 6 bases and J dropped 4 bases, with 6 bases sitting between them. The CDR3 runs 11 residues. Germline V gene lookup returns CDR1 ENHRY and CDR2 SYGVKD. CDR3 sequence reads: CAIRTGYGYTF. DNA for the CDR3: TGTGCCATCAGGACAGGCTATGGCTACACCTTC.

The rearrangement uses TRBV29-1 and TRBJ2-7, with D possibly being TRBD2 (6 bases). Trimming took off 5 bases at V and 7 bases at J, with 18 bases between the two ends. Germline CDR1 is SQVTM and CDR2 is ANQGSEA. This CDR3 comprises 13 residues. In DNA form, the CDR3 reads TGCAGCGTTCCTGGTCTTCTGGAGGGGGAGCAGTACTTC. Translated, it gives CSVPGLLEGEQYF.

This clone was counted a few times. The V call is TRBV7-2, the J call TRBJ2-2, with D unclear. Germline V lookup: CDR1 SGHTA, CDR2 FQGNSA. There are 14 residues in the CDR3. V lost 5 bases and J lost 5, with 12 bases in between. In DNA form, the CDR3 reads TGTGCCAGCAGCCCAGTTCTCGGGACCGGGGAGCTGTTTTTT. Residues: CASSPVLGTGELFF.

V is TRBV7-9 and J is TRBJ2-1; perhaps TRBD2 as D (6 bases). Trimming cost V 8 bases and J 9 bases, with 17 bases left between them. The CDR3 is made up of 13 amino acids. Germline CDR1 reads SEHNR; CDR2 reads FQNEAQ (reference sequence). The CDR3 bases are TGTGCCAGCTTGACCCCGGGACTCGGTGAGCAGTTCTTC. Protein: CASLTPGLGEQFF.

V and J are TRBV2 and TRBJ2-5, with D unclear. Germline V CDR1 and CDR2: SNHLY, FYNNEI. The CDR3 totals 11 residues. Trimming cost V 5 bases and J 2 bases, with 3 bases left between them. The CDR3 protein is CASSPQETQYF. DNA of the CDR3: TGTGCCAGCAGTCCTCAAGAGACCCAGTACTTC.

This sequence joins TRBV27 and TRBJ2-7; 7 bases align to TRBD1. Germline lookup yields CDR1 MNHEY and CDR2 SMNVEV (reference sequence). The V and J ends lost 3 bases and 3 bases, in that order; junction bases with no gene match: 11. This CDR3 contains 16 residues. This CDR3 reads CASSLETGTDFYEQYF. The DNA of the CDR3 is TGTGCCAGCAGTTTGGAGACCGGGACAGATTTCTACGAGCAGTACTTC.

The chain combines TRBV27 with TRBJ2-1; 8 bases are shared with TRBD2. CDR3 size: 15 residues. Germline values: CDR1 MNHEY, CDR2 SMNVEV (reference sequence). The trim removed 6 bases at V and 8 bases at J, leaving 12 bases unmatched. The CDR3 DNA reads as TGTGCCAGCAGACGGGGCCAGCGGGGGCCCCATGAGCAGTTCTTC. It yields the protein CASRRGQRGPHEQFF.

The rearrangement links TRBV5-1 to TRBJ1-6; 9 bases are shared with TRBD1. The germline CDR1 and CDR2 sequences are SGHRS and YFSETQ. This CDR3 comprises 16 residues. J lost 5 bases, V lost 3 bases, and 6 bases had no gene match. DNA of the CDR3: TGCGCCAGCAGCTCGTTTGGGACAGGGAATAATTCACCCCTCCACTTT. Its protein product is CASSSFGTGNNSPLHF.